The present TCR beta chain was sequenced within a study of beta chain features in type 1 diabetes. About the study: When patients were set against healthy donors, age, gender and cell yields were similar.

All of the isolated RNA was reverse transcribed, so expressed TCRB transcripts were sequenced. Sequenced by immunoSEQ multiplex PCR; TCRdb stores in-frame clones only, minus some. This repertoire shows some 250,000 clones, 11% found once; its top ten account for around 0.017%. Study-wide points: Shorter TCRB CDR3s, moderately but significantly so, were found in Type 1 diabetes patients in all four CD4+ subsets.

Worth noting for this clone: Its antigen is currently unknown.

Sequenced sample: naive CD4+ T cells from blood. The sequence was collected from a man under 40 with type 1 diabetes.

As DNA, the CDR3 is TGCGCCAGCAGCTTCTCCGACACCATTGCGACCCAGTACTTC. Amino acids: CASSFSDTIATQYF. This rearrangement joins TRBV5-1 to TRBJ2-5; D is ambiguous. The germline gives CDR1 SGHRS, CDR2 YFSETQ. Trimming took off 2 bases at V and 7 bases at J, with 15 bases between the two ends. The CDR3 covers 14 residues.